This paragraph covers one TCR beta chain sequence. Profiling relied on immunoSEQ multiplex PCR, and the TCRdb table lists in-frame clones only, not all of them. Of nearly 350,000 clones detected, around 82% appear once; the ten largest clones hold 2.5% to 3.5%. With V trimmed by 7 bases and J by 1 base, 12 bases remained unmatched. Germline CDR1 and CDR2: SGDLS and YYNGEE. The CDR3 length is 16 residues. This entry comes from a study of blood T cell repertoires in COVID-19. Study as a whole: T cells, B-cell-depleted T cells, or PBMCs supplied cDNA or gDNA.

The sequenced sample was peripheral blood. This receptor was obtained from a man in his thirties or forties with active or convalescent COVID-19. V usage is TRBV9 and J usage is TRBJ2-3, with 7 bases that match TRBD2. CDR3 sequence (DNA): TGTGCCAGCCGCGCTCTGGGGGGGGGAGGCACAGATACGCAGTATTTT. This gives the protein CASRALGGGGTDTQYF.